These T cell receptor beta chains were read from a single sample in a study of blood T cells in healthy people across ages. TCRdb analysed the 5' RACE reads with MiXCR anew, one entry per CDR3 protein. The sample consists of fewer than 900,000 distinct CDR3 sequences, approximately 50% of them appearing once. The sequenced material came from blood. The receptors shown here come from a woman aged 55-69 years in good health. The CDR3 runs from the conserved cysteine through the conserved F or W. Fields, in order: V gene, D gene, clone size, J gene, CDR3 protein, CDR3 DNA. The D gene is left open where the match is weak. Only part of the rows carry a size: once, few, many, or a class if the clone is expanded.

V: TRBV12-3/TRBV12-4; D: NA; size: few; J: TRBJ1-5; CDR3: CASSFGNQPQHF; DNA: TGTGCCAGCAGTTTTGGAAATCAGCCCCAGCATTTT
V: TRBV3-1; D: NA; size: NA; J: TRBJ1-4; CDR3: CASSQRGGATNEKLFF; DNA: TGTGCCAGCAGCCAAAGGGGGGGGGCAACTAATGAAAAACTGTTTTTT
V: TRBV4-2; D: NA; size: NA; J: TRBJ2-2; CDR3: CASSQDFLGLFF; DNA: TGTGCCAGCAGCCAAGATTTTCTGGGGCTGTTTTTT
V: TRBV5-1; D: TRBD2; size: NA; J: TRBJ2-1; CDR3: CASSTSGVYNEQFF; DNA: TGCGCCAGCAGTACTAGCGGAGTATACAATGAGCAGTTCTTC
V: TRBV27; D: TRBD1; size: NA; J: TRBJ1-1; CDR3: CASSLRVTGGSTEAFF; DNA: TGTGCCAGCAGTTTACGAGTGACAGGGGGCTCCACTGAAGCTTTCTTT
V: TRBV6-6; D: NA; size: NA; J: TRBJ2-5; CDR3: CASSYSGQRAETQYF; DNA: TGTGCCAGCAGTTACTCGGGCCAGCGGGCTGAGACCCAGTACTTC
V: TRBV15; D: NA; size: NA; J: TRBJ2-1; CDR3: CATSTDRSEQFF; DNA: TGTGCCACCAGCACGGACAGAAGTGAGCAGTTCTTC
V: TRBV29-1; D: NA; size: NA; J: TRBJ1-2; CDR3: CSVEGDNYGYTF; DNA: TGCAGCGTTGAGGGGGATAACTATGGCTACACCTTC
V: TRBV29-1; D: TRBD1; size: NA; J: TRBJ2-3; CDR3: CSVETGEGTDTQYF; DNA: TGCAGCGTTGAAACAGGGGAAGGCACAGATACGCAGTATTTT
V: TRBV18; D: TRBD1; size: NA; J: TRBJ2-7; CDR3: CASSRTQGFSYEQYF; DNA: TGTGCCAGCTCACGTACACAGGGGTTTTCCTACGAGCAGTACTTC
V: TRBV5-1; D: TRBD1; size: few; J: TRBJ2-7; CDR3: CASSFSGTGGDEQYF; DNA: TGCGCCAGCAGCTTCTCCGGGACAGGGGGAGACGAGCAGTACTTC